These 32 T cell receptor beta chains were sequenced from one sample in a study of cytomegalovirus exposure and HLA in healthy donors. It was with 60 Vbeta and 13 Jbeta primers that the PCR ran. Profiling relied on immunoSEQ multiplex PCR, and the TCRdb table lists in-frame clones only, not all of them. The table has some 150,000 clones, 73% seen once. Sequences were obtained from PBMCs. The receptors were sampled from a human donor in good health.

The chain carries TRBV29-1 and TRBJ2-1, with 7 nucleotides matching TRBD1. The CDR3 is 14 amino acids. The V gene's germline CDR1 is SQVTM and CDR2 ANQGSEA. With V trimmed by 4 bases and J by 6 bases, 9 bases remained unmatched. The DNA of the CDR3 is TGCAGCGTTGGGCAGGGGACAGCTGCCAATGAGCAGTTCTTC. Protein: CSVGQGTAANEQFF.

The V gene is TRBV29-1, the J gene TRBJ2-1, with D maybe TRBD2 (5 bases). CDR3 length equals 11 residues. The germline V and J ends were trimmed by 5 bases and 12 bases, with 14 bases remaining between them. Per germline, CDR1 SQVTM and CDR2 ANQGSEA. The CDR3 DNA is TGCAGCGTTTACACCCTCCGGGGGCAGTTCTTC. It codes for CSVYTLRGQFF.

The chain has TRBV7-4 and TRBJ2-4; TRBD2 agrees at 11 bases. The CDR3 has 17 amino acids. V shed 6 bases, J shed 0 bases, and the junction held 7 bases outside the gene matches. From germline, CDR1 is SGHVT and CDR2 SQSDAQ. CDR3 bases: TGTGCCAGCAGTTCACTAGCGGGAGCGCGAGCCAAAAACATTCAGTACTTC. Its protein is CASSSLAGARAKNIQYF.

The chain recombines TRBV29-1 with TRBJ2-2; 8 bases are a match to TRBD2. This CDR3 is built from 13 residues. J was trimmed by 4 bases and V by 4 bases; bases with no gene match: 2. CDR1 is SQVTM and CDR2 is ANQGSEA in the germline V gene. The CDR3 region has the DNA TGCAGCGTTGTGGGACTAGGCACCGGGGAGCTGTTTTTT. Translated: CSVVGLGTGELFF.

The J gene is TRBJ2-5, the V gene TRBV30, with D tentatively TRBD2 (6 bases). The DNA end is more similar to TRBJ2-7, so the J call may be wrong. CDR3 length: 14 residues. Per the germline V gene, CDR1 is GTSNPN and CDR2 is SVGIG (reference sequence). The CDR3 sequence is CAWKGVGTEYEQYF. CDR3 nucleotides: TGTGCCTGGAAGGGTGTCGGGACTGAGTACGAGCAGTACTTC.

This chain links TRBV7-8 with TRBJ2-7; possibly TRBD1 for D (6 bases). The CDR3 length is 13 residues. The germline gives CDR1 SGHVS, CDR2 FQNEAQ. Between the trimmed V and J ends, which lost 5 bases and 7 bases, there was a span of 15 bases. The CDR3 nucleotides read TGTGCCAGCAGCCAAGAACAGGGAAGGGAGCAGTACTTC. Amino acid sequence: CASSQEQGREQYF.

The J gene is TRBJ1-1, the V gene TRBV5-1; the match to TRBD1 covers 7 bases. The germline V gene has CDR1 SGHRS and CDR2 YFSETQ. The V segment lost 4 bases and the J segment 3 bases; nucleotides outside the gene matches: 12. The CDR3 is 16 residues long. CDR3 bases: TGCGCCAGCAGCCTGACCGGGACAGTCAGCGACACTGAAGCTTTCTTT. Encoded protein: CASSLTGTVSDTEAFF.

The chain recombines TRBV2 with TRBJ1-1; D is uncertain. V lost 10 bases to trimming and J lost 6 bases, with 12 bases between them. The CDR3 runs to 11 residues. Germline values: CDR1 SNHLY, CDR2 FYNNEI. The CDR3 DNA reads TGTGCCACCGAACCAGGTCCTGAAGCTTTCTTT. This translates into CATEPGPEAFF.

The chain uses TRBV5-1 and TRBJ2-3; maybe TRBD2 (5 bases). V was pared by 1 base and J by 5 bases, with 11 bases between. This CDR3 has 14 amino acids. Looked up from germline, CDR1 is SGHRS and CDR2 is YFSETQ. CDR3 in amino acids: CASSLTGIGDTQYF. DNA for the CDR3: TGCGCCAGCAGCTTGACCGGGATTGGAGATACGCAGTATTTT.

The rearrangement uses TRBV13 and TRBJ1-2; unclear D gene. The CDR3 loop spans 12 amino acids. V was pared by 5 bases and J by 7 bases, with 11 bases between. Germline CDR1 reads PRHDT; CDR2 reads FYEKMQ (reference sequence). The CDR3 spells CASSTQRAGYTF. The CDR3 DNA reads TGTGCCAGCAGCACCCAACGAGCTGGCTACACCTTC. Looking up the rest from reference TRBV13 and TRBJ1-2 gives the full variable domain: AAGVIQSPRHLIKEKRETATLKCYPIPRHDTVYWYQQGPGQDPQFLISFYEKMQSDKGSIPDRFSAQQFSDYHSELNMSSLELGDSALYFCASSTQRAGYTFGSGTRLTVV.

The chain carries TRBV5-6 and TRBJ1-6; D is undetermined. V was cut by 3 bases and J by 10 bases, with 14 bases left in between. There are 14 residues in the CDR3. From germline, CDR1 is SGHDT and CDR2 YYEEEE. The CDR3 sequence: CASSWTEMGSPLHF. In nucleotides, the CDR3 is TGTGCCAGCAGCTGGACTGAAATGGGGTCACCCCTCCACTTT.

The rearrangement links TRBV12-2 to TRBJ2-2; no check of the table's D call, TRBD1, against the DNA was made. TRBV12-2 is assigned pseudogene status. The CDR3 consists of 15 residues. Here the CDR3 reads CASRPLGDRDWELFF. In nucleotides, the CDR3 is TGTGCAAGTCGCCCTTTGGGGGACAGGGACTGGGAGCTGTTTTTT.

This clone was seen a few times. The gene calls are TRBV30 and TRBJ2-5; possible D gene TRBD1, 5 bases. The CDR3 is 13 residues long. The V end was cut by 3 bases, the J end by 0 bases, with 8 bases between. The germline V gene encodes CDR1 GTSNPN and CDR2 SVGIG (reference sequence). CDR3 amino acids: CAWRNRYQETQYF. The DNA of the CDR3 is TGTGCCTGGAGGAACAGGTACCAAGAGACCCAGTACTTC.

This chain uses TRBV6-5 with TRBJ2-5; 10 positions agree with TRBD2. The V segment lost 5 bases and the J segment 2 bases; nucleotides outside the gene matches: 5. CDR1 and CDR2 from the germline V gene are MNHEY and SVGAGI. This CDR3 is built from 15 residues. CDR3 sequence reads: CASSNSGGPQETQYF. DNA of the CDR3: TGTGCCAGCAGTAATAGCGGGGGGCCGCAAGAGACCCAGTACTTC.

This clone was recorded only once. This chain uses TRBV2 with TRBJ2-1; 7 bases are shared with TRBD2. CDR3 length: 15 residues. Per germline, CDR1 SNHLY and CDR2 FYNNEI. V was pared by 5 bases and J by 5 bases, with 9 bases of the junction left unmatched. The CDR3 loop reads CASSRGVITNNEQFF. CDR3 DNA sequence: TGTGCCAGCAGTCGGGGGGTTATTACAAACAATGAGCAGTTCTTC.

In its sample, this clone was seen a few times. The V and J genes are TRBV6-1 and TRBJ2-5; no clear D. Judging by the DNA end, TRBJ2-7 fits better; the J call may be wrong. The CDR3 loop spans 13 amino acids. CDR1 is MNHNS and CDR2 is SASEGT in the germline V gene. As DNA, the CDR3 is TGTGCCAGCAGTGAAGCACAGCAGTACGAGCAGTACTTC. Amino acid sequence: CASSEAQQYEQYF.

J is TRBJ2-1 and V is TRBV7-2; D unresolved. Germline V gene lookup returns CDR1 SGHTA and CDR2 FQGNSA. Trimming shortened V by 1 base and J by 0 bases, and 7 bases separated the two germline ends. The length of the CDR3 is 15 residues. The chain's CDR3 is CASSLGRFSYNEQFF. The CDR3 nucleotides are TGTGCCAGCAGCTTAGGGCGGTTCTCCTACAATGAGCAGTTCTTC.

This clone was found a few times. V is TRBV6-5 and J is TRBJ2-3; the match to TRBD2 covers 9 bases. The V segment lost 4 bases and the J segment 3 bases; nucleotides outside the gene matches: 8. The CDR3 totals 16 residues. The germline gives CDR1 MNHEY, CDR2 SVGAGI. As DNA, the CDR3 is TGTGCCAGCAGTTTACAACCGACTAGCGGTACAGATACGCAGTATTTT. This sequence encodes CASSLQPTSGTDTQYF.

The J gene is TRBJ2-4, the V gene TRBV21-1; the listed D gene, TRBD1, was not tested against the DNA. TRBV21-1 is a known pseudogene. The CDR3 sequence is 15 residues long. The chain's CDR3 is CASSTKTERKNIQYF. The CDR3 DNA is TGTGCCAGCAGCACCAAGACAGAACGGAAAAACATTCAGTACTTC.

V and J are TRBV30 and TRBJ1-1; D not resolved. V gave up 0 bases and J gave up 0 bases, with 8 bases separating them. CDR3 size: 14 residues. Looked up from germline, CDR1 is GTSNPN and CDR2 is SVGIG (reference sequence). The CDR3 bases are TGTGCCTGGAGTGTCGGCGGAATGAACACTGAAGCTTTCTTT. This sequence encodes CAWSVGGMNTEAFF.

The genes are TRBV4-1 and TRBJ2-1, with TRBD1 identical over 7 bases. Per the germline V gene, CDR1 is MGHRA and CDR2 is YSYEKL. The CDR3 has 15 residues. Germline trimming cut 3 bases from V and 15 bases from J; bases unmatched to any gene: 17. The CDR3: CASSQVHHRGGSLFF. The CDR3 DNA reads TGCGCCAGCAGCCAGGTACACCACAGGGGTGGAAGCTTGTTCTTC.

The CDR3 here is CASSPWDTGAGGYEQYF. DNA of the CDR3: TGTGCCAGCTCACCATGGGACACTGGGGCGGGAGGATACGAGCAGTACTTC. The chain is built from TRBV18 and TRBJ2-7, with TRBD2 identical over 8 bases. The CDR3 extends over 17 amino acids. CDR1 and CDR2 (germline): KGHSH, LQKENI. After removal of 2 bases from V and 4 bases from J, the junction contained 13 bases not matched to a gene.

The chain carries TRBV2 and TRBJ1-3; no reliable D call. The V and J ends lost 5 bases and 0 bases respectively, with 8 bases between them. The CDR3 covers 14 residues. CDR1 is SNHLY and CDR2 is FYNNEI in the germline V gene. The CDR3 loop reads CASSTGYSGNTIYF. The CDR3 DNA reads as TGTGCCAGCAGTACGGGTTACTCTGGAAACACCATATATTTT.

The chain combines TRBV4-2 with TRBJ2-1; 13 bases fit TRBD2. The germline V gene encodes CDR1 LGHNA and CDR2 YNFKEQ. Trimming removed 1 base from V and 9 bases from J; junction bases left unmatched: 6. The CDR3 is made up of 16 amino acids. The CDR3 region is CASSQGTSGRGGEQFF. CDR3 DNA: TGTGCCAGCAGCCAAGGAACTAGCGGGAGGGGCGGTGAGCAGTTCTTC.

V is TRBV6-1 and J is TRBJ1-5; 7 bases line up with TRBD1. V dropped 7 bases and J dropped 4; count of bases not matched to a gene: 4. Per the germline V gene, CDR1 is MNHNS and CDR2 is SASEGT. The CDR3 has 13 amino acids. The CDR3 region is CASTSGGNQPQHF. CDR3 bases: TGTGCCAGCACCTCAGGGGGTAATCAGCCCCAGCATTTT.

This chain connects TRBV6-1 to TRBJ1-4; D unclear. The V and J ends lost 2 bases and 5 bases respectively, with 15 bases between them. This CDR3 region has 16 residues. CDR1 is MNHNS, CDR2 SASEGT, per germline. CDR3 DNA sequence: TGTGCCAGCAGTGAAATTGGGAGGGTGATGAATGAAAAACTGTTTTTT. It is translated as CASSEIGRVMNEKLFF.

The V gene is TRBV2, the J gene TRBJ2-3; D gene uncertain. Germline CDR1 is SNHLY and CDR2 is FYNNEI. The CDR3 covers 15 residues. V was cut by 6 bases and J by 2 bases, with 15 bases left in between. The CDR3 here is CASSRGSAYTDTQYF. The CDR3 coding sequence is TGTGCCAGCAGCAGAGGTTCAGCCTACACAGATACGCAGTATTTT.

The J gene is TRBJ2-7, the V gene TRBV2, with 9 bases that match TRBD2. The CDR3 covers 17 residues. The junction had 16 bases not matched to a gene; V was cut back by 8 bases and J by 2 bases. Germline assignment: CDR1 SNHLY and CDR2 FYNNEI. CDR3 residues: CASLTGYVSGGAYEQYF. In DNA, the CDR3 is TGTGCCAGCCTCACAGGATACGTTAGCGGGGGTGCCTACGAGCAGTACTTC.

The gene calls are TRBV7-3 and TRBJ1-1; maybe TRBD1 (5 bases). This CDR3 has 14 amino acids. Germline V CDR1 and CDR2: SGHTA, FQGTGA. The ends were cut back, 1 base at V and 3 bases at J, with 9 bases in the middle. CDR3: CASSLRGSDTEAFF. In nucleotides, the CDR3 is TGTGCCAGCAGCTTAAGGGGCAGTGACACTGAAGCTTTCTTT. Full variable domain (remainder filled in from reference TRBV7-3 and TRBJ1-1): GAGVSQTPSNKVTEKGKYVELRCDPISGHTALYWYRQSLGQGPEFLIYFQGTGAADDSGLPNDRFFAVRPEGSVSTLKIQRTERGDSAVYLCASSLRGSDTEAFFGQGTRLTVV.

The chain uses TRBV5-1 and TRBJ2-1; D remains unclear. The CDR3 sequence is 14 residues long. Germline lookup yields CDR1 SGHRS and CDR2 YFSETQ. V lost 1 base and J 9 bases, leaving 14 bases between the germline ends. The CDR3 here is CASSLLPARGEQFF. As DNA, the CDR3 is TGCGCCAGCAGCTTGCTGCCAGCCCGCGGTGAGCAGTTCTTC.

The J gene is TRBJ2-2, the V gene TRBV7-9; D remains unclear. The V gene's germline CDR1 is SEHNR and CDR2 FQNEAQ (reference sequence). CDR3 length equals 12 residues. V was clipped by 5 bases and J by 7 bases, with 8 bases between them. The DNA for the CDR3 is TGTGCCAGCAGCCCCGGCGGCGGGGAGCTGTTTTTT. The encoded protein is CASSPGGGELFF.

This clone showed up just once. The gene calls are TRBV12-5 and TRBJ2-5, with D possibly TRBD1 on 5 matching bases. The CDR3 is 13 residues long. The V end lost 4 bases, the J end lost 5 bases, and 11 bases lay between the germline ends. Germline values: CDR1 LGHNT, CDR2 FRNRAP. CDR3 DNA: TGTGCTAGTGGTTCTTCAGGGTACGAGACCCAGTACTTC. This gives the protein CASGSSGYETQYF.